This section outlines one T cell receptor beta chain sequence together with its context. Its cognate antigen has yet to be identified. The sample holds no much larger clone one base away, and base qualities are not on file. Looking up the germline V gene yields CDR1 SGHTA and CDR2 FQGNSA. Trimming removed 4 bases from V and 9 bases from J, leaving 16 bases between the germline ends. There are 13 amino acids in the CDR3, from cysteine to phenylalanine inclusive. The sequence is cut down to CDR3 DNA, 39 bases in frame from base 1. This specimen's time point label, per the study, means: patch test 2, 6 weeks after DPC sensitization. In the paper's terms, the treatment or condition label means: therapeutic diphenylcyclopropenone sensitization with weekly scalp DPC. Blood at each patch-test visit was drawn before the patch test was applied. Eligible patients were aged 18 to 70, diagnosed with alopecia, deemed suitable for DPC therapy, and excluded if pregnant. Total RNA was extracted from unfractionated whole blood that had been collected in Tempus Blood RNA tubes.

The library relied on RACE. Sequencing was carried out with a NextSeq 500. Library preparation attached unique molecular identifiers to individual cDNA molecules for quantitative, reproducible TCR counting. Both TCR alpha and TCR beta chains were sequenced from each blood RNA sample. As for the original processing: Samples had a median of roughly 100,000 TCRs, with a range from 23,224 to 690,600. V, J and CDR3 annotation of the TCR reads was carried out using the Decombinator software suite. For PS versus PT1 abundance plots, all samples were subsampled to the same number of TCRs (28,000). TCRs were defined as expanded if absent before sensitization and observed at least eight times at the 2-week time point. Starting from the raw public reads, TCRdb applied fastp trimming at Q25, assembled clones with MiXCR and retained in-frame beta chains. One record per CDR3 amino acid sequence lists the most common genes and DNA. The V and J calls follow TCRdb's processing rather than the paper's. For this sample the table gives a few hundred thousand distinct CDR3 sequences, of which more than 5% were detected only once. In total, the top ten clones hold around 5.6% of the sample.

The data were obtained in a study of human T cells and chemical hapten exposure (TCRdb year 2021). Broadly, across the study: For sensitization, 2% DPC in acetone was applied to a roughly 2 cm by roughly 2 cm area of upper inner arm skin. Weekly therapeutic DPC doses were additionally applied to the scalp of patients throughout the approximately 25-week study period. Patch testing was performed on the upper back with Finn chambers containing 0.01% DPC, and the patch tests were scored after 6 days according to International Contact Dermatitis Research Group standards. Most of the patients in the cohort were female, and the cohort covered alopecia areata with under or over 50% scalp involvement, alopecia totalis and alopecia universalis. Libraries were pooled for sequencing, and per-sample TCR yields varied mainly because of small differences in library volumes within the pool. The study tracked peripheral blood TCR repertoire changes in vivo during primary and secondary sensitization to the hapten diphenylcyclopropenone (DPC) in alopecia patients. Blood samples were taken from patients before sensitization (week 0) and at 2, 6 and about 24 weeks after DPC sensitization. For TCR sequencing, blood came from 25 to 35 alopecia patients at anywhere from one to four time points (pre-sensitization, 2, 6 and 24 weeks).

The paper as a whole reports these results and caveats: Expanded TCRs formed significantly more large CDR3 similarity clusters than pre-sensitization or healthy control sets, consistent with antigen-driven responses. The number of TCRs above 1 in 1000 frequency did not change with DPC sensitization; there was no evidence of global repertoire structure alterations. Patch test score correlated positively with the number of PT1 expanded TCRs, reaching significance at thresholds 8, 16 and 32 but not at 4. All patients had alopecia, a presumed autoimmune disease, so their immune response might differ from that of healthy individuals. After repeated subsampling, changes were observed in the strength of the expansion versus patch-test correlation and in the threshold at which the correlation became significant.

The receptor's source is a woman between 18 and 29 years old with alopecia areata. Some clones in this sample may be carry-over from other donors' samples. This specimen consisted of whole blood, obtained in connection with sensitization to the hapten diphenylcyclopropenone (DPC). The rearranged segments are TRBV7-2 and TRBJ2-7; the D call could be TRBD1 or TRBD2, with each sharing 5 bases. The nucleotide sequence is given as TGTGCCAGCAGCTCGGGACCCCTCAGAGGGCAGTACTTC. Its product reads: CASSSGPLRGQYF.